A selection of T cell receptor beta chains follows, all from one sample in a study of blood T cell repertoires in COVID-19. The repertoire was sequenced with immunoSEQ multiplex PCR; TCRdb's copy has only in-frame clones and lacks some. The top ten hold approximately 5% of the sample, which has 70,000 or so clones, about 87% seen once. Sequencing was carried out using peripheral blood. Source of these receptors: a man aged 45-65 years with active COVID-19. Both conserved end residues are trimmed from each CDR3.

V,CDR3
TRBV6-6,ASSSGTGGTLEQF
TRBV7-2,ASSLEGRADTQY
TRBV9,ASSLTPTGVSPLH
TRBV9,ASSSRDKYYGYT
TRBV19,ASSRISGRTDTQY
TRBV5-8,ASSLVGTGDHTQY
TRBV6-5,ASSMAGGKNEQF
TRBV5-1,ASSIDRELF
TRBV11-3,ASSPDSYNEQF
TRBV5-5,ASSFGPSSNQPQH
TRBV6-1,ASSVTSSRGGRRGYT
TRBV28,ASSLWRGLNNQPQH
TRBV21-1,ASSKARLAGRADTQY
TRBV5-1,ASSLGTYYEQY
TRBV2,ASRTDRGFPNEKLF
TRBV5-1,ASSLGTGGWSEAF
TRBV3-1/TRBV3-2,ASSQDARIQGGTEAF
TRBV11-1,ASSLGLSRDEQF
TRBV30,AWTRVNYGYT
TRBV7-2,ASSLAPGQGAPGYT
TRBV5-1,ASSLAGVGGYT
TRBV7-9,ASSSRGAGNLETQY
TRBV29-1,SVRSGIQTDTQY
TRBV7-2,ASSLSLVILTDTQY
TRBV2,ARGLIDNEQF
TRBV6-5,ASRNSGSSYNEQF
TRBV4-3,ASSQEVGNHHEQY
TRBV10-3,AIRVSLEDTQY
TRBV11-2,ASSQELKRYEQY
TRBV7-8,ASSLGQETEAF
TRBV18,ASSLRDSYNEQF